Sequencing of this T cell receptor (beta chain) was carried out in a study of regulatory T cells in long-lasting Graves disease. Study at large: Recently diagnosed Graves' patients had received antithyroid drugs for under 3 months. The study's findings and limits: Under persistent disease, TRBV28, TRBJ1-2 and TRBJ2-5 were used preferentially.

The time point here: newly diagnosed GD, antithyroid drugs for less than 3 months. From RNA extracted from PBMCs, the TCR library was made. CDR3-region Arm-PCR and iRepertoire HTBI primers produced the TCR beta libraries. TCRdb analysed the multiplex PCR reads with MiXCR anew, one entry per CDR3 protein. The table has hundreds of thousands of distinct CDR3 sequences, approximately 15% seen once. V was clipped by 3 bases and J by 0 bases, with 15 bases between them. The CDR3 totals 16 residues. Germline assignment: CDR1 KGHSH and CDR2 LQKENI. This clonotype occurred many times. Its antigen is undetermined. The same sample was also used in a study of T cells in Graves' hyperthyroidism and ophthalmopathy. As that report states: Ophthalmopathy was separated from stable hyperthyroidism by a 13 V-J model.

Source: peripheral blood mononuclear cells (PBMCs), taken at new diagnosis, from a patient treated with antithyroid drugs. The TCR comes from a man between 35 and 55 years old with Graves disease. The rearrangement joins TRBV18 to TRBJ2-7, with D maybe TRBD1 (6 bases). Written as DNA, the CDR3 is TGTGCCAGCTCACCCTCTCAGGGGTTCAGCTCCTACGAGCAGTACTTC. Translating gives CASSPSQGFSSYEQYF.